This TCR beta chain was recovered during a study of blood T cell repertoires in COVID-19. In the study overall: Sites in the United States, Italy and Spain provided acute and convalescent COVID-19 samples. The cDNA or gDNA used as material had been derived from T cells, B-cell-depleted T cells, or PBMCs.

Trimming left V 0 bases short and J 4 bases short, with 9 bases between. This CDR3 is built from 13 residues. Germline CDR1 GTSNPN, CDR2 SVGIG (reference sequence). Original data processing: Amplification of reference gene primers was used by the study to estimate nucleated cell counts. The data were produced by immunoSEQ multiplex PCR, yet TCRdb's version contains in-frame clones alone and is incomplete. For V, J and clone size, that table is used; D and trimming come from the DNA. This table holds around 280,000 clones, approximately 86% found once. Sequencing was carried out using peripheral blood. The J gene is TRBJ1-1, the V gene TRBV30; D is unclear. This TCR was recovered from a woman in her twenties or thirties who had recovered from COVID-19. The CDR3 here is CAWSVSGSTEAFF. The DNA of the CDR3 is TGTGCCTGGAGTGTGTCTGGGAGCACTGAAGCTTTCTTT. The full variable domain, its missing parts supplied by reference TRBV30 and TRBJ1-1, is SQTIHQWPATLVQPVGSPLSLECTVEGTSNPNLYWYRQAAGRGLQLLFYSVGIGQISSEVPQNLSASRPQDRQFILSSKKLLLSDSGFYLCAWSVSGSTEAFFGQGTRLTVV.